These 29 T cell receptor beta chains were all obtained from the same sample, sequenced in a study of beta chain features in type 1 diabetes. The investigators reverse transcribed all of the isolated RNA, so they sequenced expressed TCRB transcripts. The table came from immunoSEQ multiplex PCR; TCRdb's copy has only in-frame clones and leaves some out. The data contain approximately 380,000 clones, around 16% of them singletons. The specimen sequenced was naive CD4+ T cells from blood. These receptors all stem from a woman aged 18-30 years in good health.

The chain combines TRBV27 with TRBJ2-1; tentatively, D is TRBD1 (6 bases). Germline CDR1 MNHEY, CDR2 SMNVEV (reference sequence). Between the trimmed V and J ends, which lost 5 bases and 6 bases, there was a span of 14 bases. The CDR3 loop spans 14 amino acids. The CDR3, as DNA: TGTGCCAGCAGTGGGGACACCTACCCCAATGAGCAGTTCTTC. Translation gives CASSGDTYPNEQFF.

The CDR3 loop reads CSVRGLAEGSYNEQFF. The CDR3 DNA is TGCAGCGTTAGGGGACTAGCGGAGGGCTCCTACAATGAGCAGTTCTTC. V gene TRBV29-1 combines with J gene TRBJ2-1, with 11 bases fitting TRBD2. V was pared by 5 bases and J by 0 bases, with 6 bases of the junction left unmatched. CDR3 length: 16 residues. Per germline, CDR1 SQVTM and CDR2 ANQGSEA.

This clone was detected a few times. The V gene is TRBV27, the J gene TRBJ1-1, with TRBD1 matching 8 bases. The J segment lost 7 bases and the V segment lost 8 bases, leaving 15 bases of the junction unmatched. This CDR3 has 15 amino acids. CDR1 is MNHEY, CDR2 SMNVEV, per germline (reference sequence). The CDR3 sequence is CASRKDRAIGIEAFF. DNA of the CDR3: TGTGCCAGCCGGAAGGACAGGGCGATTGGCATTGAAGCTTTCTTT.

The chain joins TRBV4-2 to TRBJ2-7, with D perhaps TRBD2 (5 bases). The CDR3 contains 14 residues. Looked up from germline, CDR1 is LGHNA and CDR2 is YNFKEQ. V lost 4 bases to trimming and J lost 1 base, with 11 bases between them. CDR3 amino acids: CASSRTGLSYEQYF. CDR3 DNA sequence: TGTGCCAGCAGCCGGACGGGGTTATCCTACGAGCAGTACTTC.

This clone was counted only a few times. The chain couples TRBV11-1 to TRBJ2-7; 8 bases match TRBD2. This CDR3 is 15 amino acids long. The V gene's germline CDR1 is SGHAT and CDR2 FQDESV (reference sequence). Trimming took 5 bases from V and 7 from J; bases not matched to a gene: 13. This CDR3 is CASSRPGTSLGEQYF. The CDR3 DNA follows: TGTGCCAGCAGCCGTCCCGGGACTAGTTTGGGTGAGCAGTACTTC.

This clone was detected only a few times. This chain connects TRBV4-1 to TRBJ1-2, with D unclear. CDR3 length: 14 amino acids. CDR1 is MGHRA, CDR2 YSYEKL, per germline. V was pared by 1 base and J by 2 bases, with 8 bases between. CDR3 in amino acids: CASSQGVLNYGYTF. In DNA, the CDR3 is TGCGCCAGCAGCCAAGGTGTTCTCAACTATGGCTACACCTTC.

This clone was recorded a few times. The V gene is TRBV2, the J gene TRBJ2-1; TRBD1 matches 10 bases. J lost 14 bases, V lost 4 bases, and 5 bases had no gene match. This CDR3 region has 12 residues. Germline assignment: CDR1 SNHLY and CDR2 FYNNEI. The CDR3 is CASSVTGTGEFF. The CDR3 nucleotides read TGTGCCAGCAGTGTTACGGGGACAGGGGAGTTCTTC.

The V gene is TRBV18, the J gene TRBJ1-1, with TRBD1 as a possible D gene (5 bases). This CDR3 contains 13 residues. With 6 bases removed from V and 5 bases from J, the gap between germline ends came to 13 bases. The germline V gene has CDR1 KGHSH and CDR2 LQKENI. The CDR3 is CASSLQEPTEAFF. CDR3 nucleotide sequence: TGTGCCAGCTCCCTACAGGAACCAACTGAAGCTTTCTTT.

The chain employs TRBV18 and TRBJ1-1, with D perhaps TRBD1 (6 bases). Between the trimmed V and J ends, which lost 0 bases and 5 bases, there was a span of 13 bases. There are 15 residues in the CDR3. CDR1 is KGHSH, CDR2 LQKENI, per germline. This CDR3 is CASSPPGGARTEAFF. In nucleotides, the CDR3 is TGTGCCAGCTCACCACCGGGGGGGGCCAGGACTGAAGCTTTCTTT. Combining the CDR3 with reference TRBV18 and TRBJ1-1 gives the whole variable domain NAGVMQNPRHLVRRRGQEARLRCSPMKGHSHVYWYRQLPEEGLKFMVYLQKENIIDESGMPKERFSAEFPKEGPSILRIQQVVRGDSAAYFCASSPPGGARTEAFFGQGTRLTVV.

This clone occurred a few times. The rearrangement uses TRBV4-3 and TRBJ2-1; 8 nucleotides line up with TRBD2. J gave up 3 bases and V 0 bases, and 7 bases lay outside the gene matches. Germline-derived CDR1 and CDR2 are LGHNA and YSLEER. CDR3 length: 17 residues. This CDR3 reads CASSQDSRTSNYNEQFF. CDR3 sequence (DNA): TGCGCCAGCAGCCAAGATTCCCGGACTAGCAACTACAATGAGCAGTTCTTC.

The chain carries TRBV11-2 and TRBJ2-7; D ambiguous. Germline lookup yields CDR1 SGHAT and CDR2 FQNNGV. V lost 5 bases and J 11 bases, leaving 13 bases between the germline ends. This CDR3 contains 11 residues. CDR3 nucleotides: TGTGCCAGCAGCATCGACTTTTCGGAGTACTTC. This sequence encodes CASSIDFSEYF.

Only a few counts were recorded for this clone. The rearrangement joins TRBV18 to TRBJ2-2, with 7 bases lining up with TRBD2. CDR1 is KGHSH, CDR2 LQKENI, per germline. The CDR3 length is 15 residues. With V trimmed by 4 bases and J by 5 bases, 7 bases remained unmatched. Here the CDR3 DNA reads TGTGCCAGCTCACGGGCGGCGCGGGAGACCGGGGAGCTGTTTTTT. Protein product: CASSRAARETGELFF.

The rearrangement joins TRBV6-6 to TRBJ2-7; TRBD1 might be the D (6 bases). Trimming shortened V by 3 bases and J by 4 bases, and 13 bases separated the two germline ends. The CDR3 length is 14 residues. Germline V CDR1 and CDR2: MNHNY, SVGAGI (reference sequence). The CDR3 reads CASSYPSGDYEQYF. The CDR3 nucleotides read TGTGCCAGCAGTTATCCTTCAGGGGATTACGAGCAGTACTTC.

This chain joins TRBV29-1 and TRBJ2-5; 13 bases are a match to TRBD2. Germline CDR1 SQVTM, CDR2 ANQGSEA. V was clipped by 4 bases and J by 6 bases; unmatched bases: 8. The CDR3 length is 15 residues. The CDR3: CSVALRLAGGQTQYF. DNA of the CDR3: TGCAGCGTTGCCCTCAGACTAGCGGGAGGACAGACCCAGTACTTC.

This sequence joins TRBV29-1 and TRBJ2-7, with D perhaps matching TRBD1 (6 bases). This CDR3 spans 13 amino acids. Germline V gene lookup returns CDR1 SQVTM and CDR2 ANQGSEA. V lost 5 bases and J lost 7, with 18 bases in between. CDR3 residues: CSVTGTTAGEQYF. The CDR3 DNA follows: TGCAGCGTTACCGGGACAACCGCTGGGGAGCAGTACTTC.

The chain couples TRBV2 to TRBJ2-3; TRBD1 aligns across 9 bases. Trimming cost V 4 bases and J 1 base; bases outside gene matches: 9. In germline, CDR1 is SNHLY, CDR2 FYNNEI. The CDR3 runs to 17 residues. CDR3 region: CASSVGTGQFGTDTQYF. As DNA, the CDR3 is TGTGCCAGCAGTGTCGGGACAGGGCAATTCGGCACAGATACGCAGTATTTT.

CDR3 nucleotide sequence: TGTGCCAGCAGCTCGGGACTAGCGGGAACGGAGACCCAGTACTTC. Translated: CASSSGLAGTETQYF. This rearrangement joins TRBV7-6 to TRBJ2-5; 13 bases map to TRBD2. Losses at the gene ends were 4 bases for V and 5 bases for J; bases not matched to a gene: 4. The CDR3 extends over 15 amino acids. Germline lookup yields CDR1 SGHVS and CDR2 FNYEAQ.

This clone was found a few times. V and J are TRBV11-2 and TRBJ2-3; D is unresolved. The germline gives CDR1 SGHAT, CDR2 FQNNGV. Trimming removed 1 base at V and 4 bases at J, with 9 bases between. This CDR3 region has 14 residues. CDR3: CASSLAIAADTQYF. The CDR3 bases are TGTGCCAGCAGCTTAGCAATAGCCGCAGATACGCAGTATTTT.

This clone was seen a few times. The J gene is TRBJ1-2, the V gene TRBV14, with no clear D. Trimming took 4 bases from V and 0 from J, leaving 6 bases between them. The CDR3 extends over 13 amino acids. CDR1 is SGHDN, CDR2 FVKESK, per germline. The CDR3 loop reads CASSPHSNYGYTF. The CDR3 coding sequence is TGTGCCAGCAGCCCCCATTCTAACTATGGCTACACCTTC.

The rearrangement uses TRBV5-1 and TRBJ2-7; 8 nucleotides line up with TRBD1. With V trimmed by 4 bases and J by 0 bases, 9 bases remained unmatched. This CDR3 is 16 amino acids long. Germline V lookup: CDR1 SGHRS, CDR2 YFSETQ. The CDR3 sequence: CASSTSRTGRSYEQYF. Written as DNA, the CDR3 is TGCGCCAGCAGCACTAGCCGGACAGGGCGCTCCTACGAGCAGTACTTC.

This clone was found a few times. This sequence joins TRBV2 and TRBJ1-5, with D unclear. The germline V gene encodes CDR1 SNHLY and CDR2 FYNNEI. V was cut by 7 bases and J by 7 bases, with 17 bases left in between. The CDR3 is 14 residues long. CDR3 in DNA: TGTGCCAGCACCCGAACGAATGGGAGGCAGCCCCAGCATTTT. As protein: CASTRTNGRQPQHF. The variable domain in full, completed from reference TRBV2 and TRBJ1-5, reads EPEVTQTPSHQVTQMGQEVILRCVPISNHLYFYWYRQILGQKVEFLVSFYNNEISEKSEIFDDQFSVERPDGSNFTLKIRSTKLEDSAMYFCASTRTNGRQPQHFGDGTRLSIL.

The chain is built from TRBV19 and TRBJ1-1; perhaps TRBD1 as D (5 bases). The CDR3 totals 12 residues. V was cut by 6 bases and J by 4 bases, with 9 bases left in between. Germline CDR1 reads LNHDA; CDR2 reads SQIVND (reference sequence). The DNA for the CDR3 is TGTGCCAGTAGCCCCAGGGTCACTGAAGCTTTCTTT. It yields the protein CASSPRVTEAFF.

This clone came up once. The chain links TRBV9 to TRBJ2-1, with D tentatively TRBD2 (5 bases). Trimming took off 0 bases at V and 9 bases at J, with 10 bases between the two ends. This CDR3 contains 13 residues. In germline, CDR1 is SGDLS, CDR2 YYNGEE. The CDR3 DNA reads TGTGCCAGCAGCGTAGTGGTTGGGAGTGAGCAGTTCTTC. It is translated as CASSVVVGSEQFF.

The chain is built from TRBV6-6 and TRBJ2-1; 7 nucleotides match TRBD1. Germline V gene sequence: CDR1 MNHNY, CDR2 SVGAGI (reference sequence). This CDR3 is 13 amino acids long. J was trimmed by 9 bases and V by 5 bases; bases with no gene match: 7. The DNA for the CDR3 is TGTGCCAGCAGTCCGACAGGGCGTGGTGAGCAGTTCTTC. Amino acid sequence: CASSPTGRGEQFF.

The genes are TRBV30 and TRBJ2-7; 11 bases fit TRBD2. CDR1 GTSNPN and CDR2 SVGIG come from the germline V gene (reference sequence). J lost 3 bases, V lost 7 bases, and 5 bases had no gene match. CDR3 length: 13 amino acids. The CDR3: CALLAGVGYEQYF. DNA for the CDR3: TGTGCCTTACTAGCGGGAGTAGGCTACGAGCAGTACTTC.

This clone was counted only a few times. The chain recombines TRBV2 with TRBJ2-4; weak D call: TRBD2 (6 bases). CDR1 and CDR2 from the germline V gene are SNHLY and FYNNEI. This CDR3 is 16 amino acids long. Trimming left V 5 bases short and J 0 bases short, with 14 bases between. The CDR3: CASSKDGGLAKNIQYF. CDR3 sequence (DNA): TGTGCCAGCAGTAAGGACGGGGGATTAGCCAAAAACATTCAGTACTTC.

The chain links TRBV7-9 to TRBJ2-6, with D possibly being TRBD1 (6 bases). Germline V CDR1 and CDR2: SEHNR, FQNEAQ (reference sequence). The CDR3 length is 15 residues. Trimming left V 7 bases short and J 6 bases short, with 16 bases between. The CDR3 spells CASTTLSGAANVLTF. The CDR3 DNA reads as TGTGCCAGCACCACCCTGTCAGGGGCGGCCAACGTCCTGACTTTC.

The CDR3 bases are TGCGCCAGCAGCCAAGGCTTAAATCAGGGAACCGGGGAGCTGTTTTTT. This gives the protein CASSQGLNQGTGELFF. The chain uses TRBV4-3 and TRBJ2-2; a possible D gene is TRBD1 (5 bases). Trimming removed 1 base from V and 5 bases from J, with 14 bases in between. Germline V lookup: CDR1 LGHNA, CDR2 YSLEER. The CDR3 covers 16 residues.

This chain joins TRBV30 and TRBJ1-4; 11 bases line up with TRBD1. There are 15 residues in the CDR3. The germline V gene encodes CDR1 GTSNPN and CDR2 SVGIG (reference sequence). V shed 3 bases, J shed 5 bases, and the junction held 5 bases outside the gene matches. CDR3 DNA: TGTGCCTGGAGCCCGGACAGGGGGCTAAATGAAAAACTGTTTTTT. It encodes CAWSPDRGLNEKLFF.